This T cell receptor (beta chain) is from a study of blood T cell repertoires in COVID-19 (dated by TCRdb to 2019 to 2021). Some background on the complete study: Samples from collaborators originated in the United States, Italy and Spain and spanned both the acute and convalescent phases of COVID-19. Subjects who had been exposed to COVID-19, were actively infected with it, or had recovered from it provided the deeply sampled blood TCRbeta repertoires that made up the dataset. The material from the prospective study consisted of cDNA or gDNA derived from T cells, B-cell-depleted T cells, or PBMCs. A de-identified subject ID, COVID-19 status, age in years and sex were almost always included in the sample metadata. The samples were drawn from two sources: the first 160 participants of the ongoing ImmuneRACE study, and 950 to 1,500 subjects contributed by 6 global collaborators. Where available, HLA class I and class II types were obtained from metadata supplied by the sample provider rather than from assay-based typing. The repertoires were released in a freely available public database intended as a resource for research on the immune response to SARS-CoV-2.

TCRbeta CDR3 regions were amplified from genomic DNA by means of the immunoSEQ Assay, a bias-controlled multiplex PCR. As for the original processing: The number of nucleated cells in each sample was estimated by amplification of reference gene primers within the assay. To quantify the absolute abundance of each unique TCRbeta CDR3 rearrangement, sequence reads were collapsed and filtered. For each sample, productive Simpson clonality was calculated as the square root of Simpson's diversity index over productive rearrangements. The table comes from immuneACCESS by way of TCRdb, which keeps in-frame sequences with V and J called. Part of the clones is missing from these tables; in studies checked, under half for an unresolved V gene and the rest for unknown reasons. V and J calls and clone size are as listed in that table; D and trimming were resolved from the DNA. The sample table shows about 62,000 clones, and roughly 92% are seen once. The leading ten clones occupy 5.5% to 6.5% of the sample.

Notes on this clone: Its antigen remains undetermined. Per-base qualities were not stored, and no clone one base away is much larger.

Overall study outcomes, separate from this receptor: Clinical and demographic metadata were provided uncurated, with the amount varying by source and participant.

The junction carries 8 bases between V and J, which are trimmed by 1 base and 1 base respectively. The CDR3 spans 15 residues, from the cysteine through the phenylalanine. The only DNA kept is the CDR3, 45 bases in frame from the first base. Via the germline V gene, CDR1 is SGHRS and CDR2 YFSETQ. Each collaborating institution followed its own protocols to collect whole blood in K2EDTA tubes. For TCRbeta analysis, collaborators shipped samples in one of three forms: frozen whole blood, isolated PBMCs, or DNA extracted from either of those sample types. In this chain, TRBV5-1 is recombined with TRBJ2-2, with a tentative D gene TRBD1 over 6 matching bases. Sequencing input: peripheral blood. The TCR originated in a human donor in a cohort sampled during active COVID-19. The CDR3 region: CASSLTGKNTGELFF. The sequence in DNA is TGCGCCAGCAGCTTGACAGGGAAGAACACCGGGGAGCTGTTTTTT.